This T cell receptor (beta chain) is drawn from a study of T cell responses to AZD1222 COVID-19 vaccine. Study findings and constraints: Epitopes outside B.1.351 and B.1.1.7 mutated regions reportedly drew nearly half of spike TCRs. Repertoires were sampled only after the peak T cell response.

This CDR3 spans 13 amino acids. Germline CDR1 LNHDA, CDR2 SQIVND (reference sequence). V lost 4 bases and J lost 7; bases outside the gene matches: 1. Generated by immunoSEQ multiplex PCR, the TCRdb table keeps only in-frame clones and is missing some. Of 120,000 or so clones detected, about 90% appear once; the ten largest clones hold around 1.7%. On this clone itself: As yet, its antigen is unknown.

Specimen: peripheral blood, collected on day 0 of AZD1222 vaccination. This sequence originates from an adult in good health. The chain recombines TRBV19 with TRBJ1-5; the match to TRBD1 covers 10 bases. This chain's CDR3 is CASSRTGGQPQHF. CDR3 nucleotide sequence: TGTGCCAGTAGTAGGACAGGGGGGCAGCCCCAGCATTTT.